This T cell receptor (beta chain) stems from a study of blood T cell repertoires in COVID-19. Assay used: immunoSEQ multiplex PCR; TCRdb lists only in-frame clones, some missing. The sample includes a few hundred thousand clones, more than 75% seen only once; the top ten take less than 11%. This CDR3 contains 15 residues. Per the germline V gene, CDR1 is SGHNT and CDR2 is YENEEA. V lost 5 bases to trimming and J lost 4 bases; unmatched junction nucleotides: 3. Sequencing was done on a sample of peripheral blood. The receptor comes from a woman aged 25 to 39 with COVID-19, enrolled during active disease. The genes are TRBV11-3 and TRBJ2-2, with 11 nucleotides matching TRBD2. CDR3 loop: CASSPGLAGTGELFF. DNA for the CDR3: TGTGCCAGCAGCCCCGGACTAGCGGGCACCGGGGAGCTGTTTTTT.